The 25 T cell receptor beta chains below come from one sample, sequenced in a study of early T cells in non-severe SARS-CoV-2 infection. TCRdb re-analysed the 5' RACE reads in MiXCR, keeping a single row per CDR3 protein. Of around 40,000 distinct CDR3 sequences in the sample, roughly 6.8% are singletons; the top ten hold approximately 26%. The sample was whole blood, taken at baseline. The receptor set was obtained from an adult who was a healthcare worker with PCR-confirmed SARS-CoV-2 infection or an uninfected control (not recorded which).

This clonotype occurred many times. V is TRBV7-3 and J is TRBJ2-1; no definite D call. Trimming removed 1 base from V and 6 bases from J, with 7 bases in between. The CDR3 totals 13 residues. Germline V gene lookup returns CDR1 SGHTA and CDR2 FQGTGA. The CDR3 DNA follows: TGTGCCAGCAGCTTAATGTGGGGCAATGAGCAGTTCTTC. This translates into CASSLMWGNEQFF.

There are many counts of this clonotype. J is TRBJ2-5 and V is TRBV12-3 or TRBV12-4, with a weak D call TRBD1 (5 bases). The CDR3 has 13 residues. V was cut by 1 base and J by 2 bases, with 5 bases left in between. CDR3 in DNA: TGTGCCAGCAGTTTAGGGACACAAGAGACCCAGTACTTC. Amino acids: CASSLGTQETQYF.

The V call is TRBV7-2, the J call TRBJ2-2, with TRBD2 identical over 10 bases. Germline trimming cut 5 bases from V and 0 bases from J; bases unmatched to any gene: 12. This CDR3 region has 19 residues. Per germline, CDR1 SGHTA and CDR2 FQGNSA. CDR3 residues: CASSPRASGRWANTGELFF. CDR3 bases: TGTGCCAGCAGCCCTAGGGCTAGCGGGAGATGGGCGAACACCGGGGAGCTGTTTTTT.

This clonotype was observed at least ten times. The gene calls are TRBV20-1 and TRBJ1-2; D unresolved. This CDR3 region has 13 residues. Trimming removed 7 bases at V and 3 bases at J, with 15 bases between. Germline CDR1 reads DFQATT; CDR2 reads SNEGSKA (reference sequence). The CDR3 DNA reads TGCAGTGGCAGGCGCACTACTTACTATGGCTACACCTTC. It is translated as CSGRRTTYYGYTF.

The chain recombines TRBV7-9 with TRBJ2-7; the match to TRBD1 covers 7 bases. Germline V gene lookup returns CDR1 SEHNR and CDR2 FQNEAQ (reference sequence). The CDR3 runs 13 residues. V was clipped by 5 bases and J by 2 bases; unmatched bases: 3. The CDR3 protein is CASSTGDTYEQYF. CDR3 nucleotides: TGTGCCAGCAGCACAGGGGACACCTACGAGCAGTACTTC.

This clonotype was seen many times. The chain uses TRBV12-3 or TRBV12-4 and TRBJ1-1; perhaps TRBD1 as D (5 bases). The CDR3 has 14 residues. Deletions cut 8 bases from V and 0 bases from J, with 13 bases between. CDR3 nucleotides: TGTGCCAGCGGCTGGACACCCATGAACACTGAAGCTTTCTTT. Residues: CASGWTPMNTEAFF.

This clonotype was counted many times. J is TRBJ2-3 and V is TRBV7-2, with no clear D. Trimming took 4 bases from V and 5 from J, leaving 10 bases between them. The germline CDR1 and CDR2 sequences are SGHTA and FQGNSA. This CDR3 is built from 13 residues. This chain's CDR3 is CASSSPRRDTQYF. The CDR3 nucleotides read TGTGCCAGCAGCTCCCCTAGACGAGATACGCAGTATTTT.

This clonotype was observed at least ten times. J is TRBJ1-5 and V is TRBV7-2, with D possibly matching TRBD1 (5 bases). In germline, CDR1 is SGHTA, CDR2 FQGNSA. Trimming cost V 6 bases and J 7 bases, with 22 bases left between them. This CDR3 comprises 16 residues. CDR3 loop: CASSSPSGEGLQPQHF. CDR3 nucleotide sequence: TGTGCCAGCAGTTCTCCTTCTGGGGAGGGGCTGCAGCCCCAGCATTTT.

V is TRBV30 and J is TRBJ2-7; D is ambiguous. The CDR3 has 13 residues. Germline assignment: CDR1 GTSNPN and CDR2 SVGIG (reference sequence). The ends were cut back, 3 bases at V and 3 bases at J, with 12 bases in the middle. The CDR3, as DNA: TGTGCCTGGAGGGAATTTGGTAACTACGAGCAGTACTTC. The encoded protein is CAWREFGNYEQYF.

Only a few counts were recorded for this clonotype. V and J are TRBV7-6 and TRBJ2-2; possibly TRBD1 or TRBD2 for D (6 bases each). CDR1 is SGHVS, CDR2 FNYEAQ, per germline. The CDR3 runs 14 residues. Trimming stripped 2 bases from V and 4 bases from J, with 8 bases between. Here the CDR3 DNA reads TGTGCCAGCAGCTTAACGGGGGCCACCGGGGAGCTGTTTTTT. Translated: CASSLTGATGELFF.

In its sample, this clonotype was seen many times. The chain uses TRBV18 and TRBJ1-1, with a possible D match to TRBD1 (5 bases). V lost 3 bases to trimming and J lost 5 bases, with 13 bases between them. This CDR3 spans 14 amino acids. CDR1 and CDR2 (germline): KGHSH, LQKENI. This CDR3 reads CASSPAGSKTEAFF. CDR3 coding DNA: TGTGCCAGCTCACCCGCAGGGAGTAAGACTGAAGCTTTCTTT. The whole variable domain, remainder taken from reference TRBV18 and TRBJ1-1, is NAGVMQNPRHLVRRRGQEARLRCSPMKGHSHVYWYRQLPEEGLKFMVYLQKENIIDESGMPKERFSAEFPKEGPSILRIQQVVRGDSAAYFCASSPAGSKTEAFFGQGTRLTVV.

The V gene is TRBV28, the J gene TRBJ2-7, with D possibly being TRBD2 (6 bases). V lost 5 bases and J lost 2, with 13 bases in between. The germline CDR1 and CDR2 sequences are MDHEN and SYDVKM. The CDR3 consists of 14 residues. The CDR3 nucleotides are TGTGCCAGCAGTCCCGGGACTGAGACCTACGAGCAGTACTTC. Amino acid sequence: CASSPGTETYEQYF.

The sample holds many counts of this clonotype. The rearrangement uses TRBV9 and TRBJ1-2, with D tentatively TRBD1 (6 bases). Germline V gives CDR1 SGDLS, CDR2 YYNGEE. There are 14 residues in the CDR3. Trimming pared 0 bases from V and 5 bases from J, leaving 11 bases between. The CDR3 DNA reads as TGTGCCAGCAGCGTAGGACAGGCTACTTATGGCTACACCTTC. Amino acid sequence: CASSVGQATYGYTF.

This clonotype has more than one count but fewer than ten. This sequence joins TRBV3-1 and TRBJ1-1; TRBD1 matches at 7 bases. V was clipped by 2 bases and J by 10 bases; unmatched bases: 13. Germline V gene data show CDR1 as LGHDT and CDR2 as YNNKEL (reference sequence). The CDR3 runs to 15 residues. CDR3 protein: CASSQRTGVAVGAFF. In DNA, the CDR3 is TGTGCCAGCAGCCAACGTACAGGGGTAGCGGTCGGAGCTTTCTTT. The full variable domain, completed using reference TRBV3-1 and TRBJ1-1, is DTAVSQTPKYLVTQMGNDKSIKCEQNLGHDTMYWYKQDSKKFLKIMFSYNNKELIINETVPNRFSPKSPDKAHLNLHINSLELGDSAVYFCASSQRTGVAVGAFFGQGTRLTVV.

This clonotype was seen at least ten times. This chain joins TRBV10-3 and TRBJ1-6; TRBD1 matches at 9 bases. V lost 6 bases and J lost 7; bases outside the gene matches: 4. Germline V gene sequence: CDR1 ENHRY, CDR2 SYGVKD. The CDR3 has 14 residues. In DNA form, the CDR3 reads TGTGCCATCAGCCGGACAGGGGAGAATTCACCCCTCCACTTT. Its translation: CAISRTGENSPLHF.

There are a few counts of this clonotype. The chain recombines TRBV7-2 with TRBJ2-5, with 11 bases fitting TRBD2. Germline assignment: CDR1 SGHTA and CDR2 FQGNSA. With V trimmed by 4 bases and J by 4 bases, 8 bases remained unmatched. CDR3 length: 16 amino acids. The CDR3 reads CASSSWGLAVGETQYF. CDR3 nucleotides: TGTGCCAGCAGCTCCTGGGGACTAGCGGTCGGAGAGACCCAGTACTTC. The entire variable domain, with the rest obtained from reference TRBV7-2 and TRBJ2-5, is as follows: GAGVSQSPSNKVTEKGKDVELRCDPISGHTALYWYRQSLGQGLEFLIYFQGNSAPDKSGLPSDRFSAERTGGSVSTLTIQRTQQEDSAVYLCASSSWGLAVGETQYFGPGTRLLVL.

This clonotype was found many times. The chain has TRBV12-3 or TRBV12-4 and TRBJ1-1, with D hard to call. Trimming removed 6 bases from V and 1 base from J, with 9 bases in between. This CDR3 region has 13 residues. The CDR3: CASRRLGNTEAFF. The CDR3 region has the DNA TGTGCCAGCAGACGATTGGGGAACACTGAAGCTTTCTTT.

The sample holds many counts of this clonotype. The V and J genes are TRBV6-6 and TRBJ1-1; tentative D call: TRBD1 (6 bases). The V gene's germline CDR1 is MNHNY and CDR2 SVGAGI (reference sequence). Deletions cut 7 bases from V and 0 bases from J, with 12 bases between. CDR3 length: 14 residues. Here the CDR3 reads CASTLGGMNTEAFF. Written as DNA, the CDR3 is TGTGCCAGCACTTTAGGGGGTATGAACACTGAAGCTTTCTTT.

At least ten counts were recorded for this clonotype. The chain couples TRBV28 to TRBJ1-5, with D unresolved. This CDR3 has 14 amino acids. The V end was cut by 6 bases, the J end by 4 bases, with 13 bases between. The germline CDR1 and CDR2 sequences are MDHEN and SYDVKM. For the CDR3, the DNA is TGTGCCAGCAGCCCCCATTCCGGTAATCAGCCCCAGCATTTT. It encodes CASSPHSGNQPQHF.

This clonotype has ten or more counts. The chain combines TRBV2 with TRBJ1-5; D possibly corresponds to TRBD1 (5 bases). V was clipped by 1 base and J by 7 bases, with 11 bases between them. The CDR3 length is 14 residues. CDR1 SNHLY and CDR2 FYNNEI come from the germline V gene. CDR3 nucleotide sequence: TGTGCCAGCAGTGAAGGGGGGAGAGAACAGCCCCAGCATTTT. Encoded protein: CASSEGGREQPQHF.

This clonotype has at least ten counts. V is TRBV5-1 and J is TRBJ2-7; D is unresolved. With 0 bases removed from V and 6 bases from J, the gap between germline ends came to 13 bases. CDR1 and CDR2 from the germline V gene are SGHRS and YFSETQ. The CDR3 length is 14 residues. The CDR3 sequence: CASSLESGFLEQYF. CDR3 DNA: TGCGCCAGCAGCTTGGAGTCCGGCTTCCTCGAGCAGTACTTC.

This clonotype has more than one count but fewer than ten. The gene calls are TRBV10-2 and TRBJ1-6; D might be TRBD1 (5 bases). With 0 bases removed from V and 8 bases from J, the gap between germline ends came to 5 bases. Germline lookup yields CDR1 WSHSY and CDR2 SAAADI. The CDR3 has 13 residues. Here the CDR3 DNA reads TGCGCCAGCAGTGAGTCAGGGGATTCACCCCTCCACTTT. It yields the protein CASSESGDSPLHF.

This clonotype was recorded many times. DNA of the CDR3: TGTGCCAGCAGCAGGACGAACACCGGGGAGCTGTTTTTT. This codes for CASSRTNTGELFF. V is TRBV12-3 or TRBV12-4 and J is TRBJ2-2; no clear D gene. V lost 6 bases and J lost 0, with 5 bases in between. The CDR3 contains 13 residues.

This clonotype appeared many times. This chain uses TRBV7-2 with TRBJ1-2; the match to TRBD1 covers 8 bases. With V trimmed by 4 bases and J by 0 bases, 4 bases remained unmatched. The length of the CDR3 is 15 residues. Per germline, CDR1 SGHTA and CDR2 FQGNSA. This CDR3 reads CASSSRGPANYGYTF. CDR3 DNA sequence: TGTGCCAGCAGCTCCAGGGGGCCCGCTAACTATGGCTACACCTTC.

The chain joins TRBV19 to TRBJ2-1; D may match TRBD1 or TRBD2 (5 bases each). V was clipped by 7 bases and J by 7 bases, with 23 bases between them. Germline V CDR1 and CDR2: LNHDA, SQIVND (reference sequence). The CDR3 extends over 16 amino acids. CDR3 loop: CASNPGTPIRRNEQFF. In nucleotides, the CDR3 is TGTGCCAGTAACCCTGGGACCCCGATACGGAGGAATGAGCAGTTCTTC.